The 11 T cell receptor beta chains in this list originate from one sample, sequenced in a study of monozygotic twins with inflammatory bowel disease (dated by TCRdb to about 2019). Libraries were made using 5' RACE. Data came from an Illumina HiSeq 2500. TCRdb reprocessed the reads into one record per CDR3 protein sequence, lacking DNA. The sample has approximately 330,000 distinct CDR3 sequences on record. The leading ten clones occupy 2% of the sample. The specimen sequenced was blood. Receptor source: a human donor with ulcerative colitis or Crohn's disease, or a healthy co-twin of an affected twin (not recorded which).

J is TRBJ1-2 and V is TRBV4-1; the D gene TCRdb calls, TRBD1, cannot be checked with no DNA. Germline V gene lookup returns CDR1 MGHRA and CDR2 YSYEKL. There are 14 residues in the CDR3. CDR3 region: CASSQDAGGVGYTF.

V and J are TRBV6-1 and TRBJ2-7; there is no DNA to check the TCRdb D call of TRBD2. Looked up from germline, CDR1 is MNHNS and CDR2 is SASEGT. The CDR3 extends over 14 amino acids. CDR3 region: CASSELAGYGEQYF.

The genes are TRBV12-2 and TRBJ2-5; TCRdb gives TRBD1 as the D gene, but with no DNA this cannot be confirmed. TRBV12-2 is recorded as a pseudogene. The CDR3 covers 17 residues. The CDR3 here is CASRLALEGGPPETQYF.

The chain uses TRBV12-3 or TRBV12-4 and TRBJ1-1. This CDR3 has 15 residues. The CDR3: CVSSLFQEGNTEAFF.

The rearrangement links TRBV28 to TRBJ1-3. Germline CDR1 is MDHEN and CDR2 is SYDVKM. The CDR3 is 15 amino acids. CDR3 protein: CASSSYPASGNTIYF.

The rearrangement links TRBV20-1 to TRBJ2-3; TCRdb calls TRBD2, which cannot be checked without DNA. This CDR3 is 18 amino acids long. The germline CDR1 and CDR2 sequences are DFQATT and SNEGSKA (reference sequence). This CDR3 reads CSARREQGLAGNADTQYF.

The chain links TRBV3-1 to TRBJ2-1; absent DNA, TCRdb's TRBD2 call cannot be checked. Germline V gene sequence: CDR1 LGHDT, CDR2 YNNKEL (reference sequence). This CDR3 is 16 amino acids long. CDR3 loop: CASSQELEGLDNEQFF.

The CDR3 region is CASSLEGLDEQFF. J is TRBJ2-1 and V is TRBV4-1; the D gene TCRdb calls, TRBD2, cannot be checked with no DNA. Germline assignment: CDR1 MGHRA and CDR2 YSYEKL. The CDR3 loop spans 13 amino acids.

This CDR3 is CASSYHSREGRGYTF. The chain employs TRBV19 and TRBJ1-2. The CDR3 length is 15 residues. Germline V lookup: CDR1 LNHDA, CDR2 SQIVND (reference sequence).

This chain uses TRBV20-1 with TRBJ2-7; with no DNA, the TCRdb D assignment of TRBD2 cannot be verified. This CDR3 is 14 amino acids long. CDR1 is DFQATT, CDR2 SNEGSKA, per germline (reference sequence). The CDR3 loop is CSASDRARVYEQYF.

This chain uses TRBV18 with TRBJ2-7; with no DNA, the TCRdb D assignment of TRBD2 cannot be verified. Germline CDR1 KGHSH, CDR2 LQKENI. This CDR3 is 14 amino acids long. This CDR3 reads CASSPTSGSVEQYF. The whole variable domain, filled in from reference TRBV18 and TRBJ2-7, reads NAGVMQNPRHLVRRRGQEARLRCSPMKGHSHVYWYRQLPEEGLKFMVYLQKENIIDESGMPKERFSAEFPKEGPSILRIQQVVRGDSAAYFCASSPTSGSVEQYFGPGTRLTVT.